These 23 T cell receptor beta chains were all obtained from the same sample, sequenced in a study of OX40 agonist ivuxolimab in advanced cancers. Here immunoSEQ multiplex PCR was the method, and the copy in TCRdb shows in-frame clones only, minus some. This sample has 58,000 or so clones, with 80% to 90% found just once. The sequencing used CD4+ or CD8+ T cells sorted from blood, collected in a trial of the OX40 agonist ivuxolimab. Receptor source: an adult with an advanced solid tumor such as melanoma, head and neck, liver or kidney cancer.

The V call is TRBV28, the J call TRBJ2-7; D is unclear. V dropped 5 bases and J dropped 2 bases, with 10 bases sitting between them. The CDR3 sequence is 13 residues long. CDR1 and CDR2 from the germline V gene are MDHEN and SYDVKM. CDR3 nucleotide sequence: TGTGCCAGCAGTCCCCCAGGAACCTACGAGCAGTACTTC. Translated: CASSPPGTYEQYF.

The CDR3 region is CASSSGFGRNSPLHF. As DNA, the CDR3 is TGTGCCAGCAGTTCGGGATTCGGAAGGAATTCACCCCTCCACTTT. This chain connects TRBV7-8 to TRBJ1-6; D remains ambiguous. The CDR3 is 15 amino acids. The V gene lost 6 bases and the J gene lost 7 bases, with 16 bases spanning the gap. The germline V gene has CDR1 SGHVS and CDR2 FQNEAQ.

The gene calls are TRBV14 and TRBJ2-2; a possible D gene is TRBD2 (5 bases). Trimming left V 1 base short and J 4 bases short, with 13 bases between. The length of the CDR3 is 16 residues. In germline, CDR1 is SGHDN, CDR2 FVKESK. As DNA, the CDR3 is TGTGCCAGCAGCCAAGTATCCGGGGTAGTCACCGGGGAGCTGTTTTTT. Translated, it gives CASSQVSGVVTGELFF.

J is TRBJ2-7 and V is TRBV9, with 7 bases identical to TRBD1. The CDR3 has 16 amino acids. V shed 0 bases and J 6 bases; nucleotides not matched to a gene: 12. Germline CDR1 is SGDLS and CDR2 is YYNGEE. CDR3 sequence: CASSVDVGGFVSEQYF. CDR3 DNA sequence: TGTGCCAGCAGCGTAGACGTAGGGGGCTTTGTTAGCGAGCAGTACTTC. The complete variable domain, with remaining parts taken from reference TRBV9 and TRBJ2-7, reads DSGVTQTPKHLITATGQRVTLRCSPRSGDLSVYWYQQSLDQGLQFLIQYYNGEERAKGNILERFSAQQFPDLHSELNLSSLELGDSALYFCASSVDVGGFVSEQYFGPGTRLTVT.

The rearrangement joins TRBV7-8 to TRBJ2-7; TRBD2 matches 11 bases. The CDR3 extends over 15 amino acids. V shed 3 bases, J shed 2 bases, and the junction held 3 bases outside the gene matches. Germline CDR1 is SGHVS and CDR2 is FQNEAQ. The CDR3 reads CASSLGLADAYEQYF. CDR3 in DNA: TGTGCCAGCAGCTTGGGACTAGCGGATGCCTACGAGCAGTACTTC.

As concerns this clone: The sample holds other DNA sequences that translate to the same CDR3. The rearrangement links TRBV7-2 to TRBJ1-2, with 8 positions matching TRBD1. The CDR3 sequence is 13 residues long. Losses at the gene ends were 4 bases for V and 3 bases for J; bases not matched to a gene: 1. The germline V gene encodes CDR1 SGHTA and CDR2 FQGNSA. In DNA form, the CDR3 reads TGTGCCAGCAGCTCGGGACAGGACTATGGCTACACCTTC. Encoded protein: CASSSGQDYGYTF.

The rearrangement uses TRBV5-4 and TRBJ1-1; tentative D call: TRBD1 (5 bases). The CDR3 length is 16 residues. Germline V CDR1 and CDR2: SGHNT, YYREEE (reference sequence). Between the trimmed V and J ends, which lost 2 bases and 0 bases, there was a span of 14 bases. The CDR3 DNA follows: TGTGCCAGCAGCTTAGGAGCAGGGACCATGAACACTGAAGCTTTCTTT. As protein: CASSLGAGTMNTEAFF.

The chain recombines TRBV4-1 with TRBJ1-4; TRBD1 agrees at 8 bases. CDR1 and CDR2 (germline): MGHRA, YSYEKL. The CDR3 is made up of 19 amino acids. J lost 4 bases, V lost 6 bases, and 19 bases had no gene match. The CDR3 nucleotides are TGCGCCAGCAGGCAGGGAAGACAGGGGACTGCATTAGGTAATGAAAAACTGTTTTTT. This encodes CASRQGRQGTALGNEKLFF.

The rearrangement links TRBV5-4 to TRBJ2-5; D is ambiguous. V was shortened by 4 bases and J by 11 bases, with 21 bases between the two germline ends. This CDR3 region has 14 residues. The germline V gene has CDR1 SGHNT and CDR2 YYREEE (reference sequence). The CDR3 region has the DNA TGTGCCAGCAGCCCGGAACGGACCGCCGGCATACAGTACTTC. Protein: CASSPERTAGIQYF.

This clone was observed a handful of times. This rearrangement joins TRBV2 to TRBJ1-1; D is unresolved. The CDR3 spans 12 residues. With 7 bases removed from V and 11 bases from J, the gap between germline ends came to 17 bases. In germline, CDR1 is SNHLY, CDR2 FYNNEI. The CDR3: CASIDQSTRAFF. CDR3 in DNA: TGTGCCAGCATCGACCAATCTACAAGGGCTTTCTTT.

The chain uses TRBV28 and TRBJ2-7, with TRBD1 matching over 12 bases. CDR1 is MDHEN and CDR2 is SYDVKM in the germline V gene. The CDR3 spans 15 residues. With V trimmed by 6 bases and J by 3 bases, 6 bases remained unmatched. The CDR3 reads CASRFGTGGSYEQYF. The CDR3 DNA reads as TGTGCCAGCAGGTTCGGGACAGGGGGCAGCTACGAGCAGTACTTC.

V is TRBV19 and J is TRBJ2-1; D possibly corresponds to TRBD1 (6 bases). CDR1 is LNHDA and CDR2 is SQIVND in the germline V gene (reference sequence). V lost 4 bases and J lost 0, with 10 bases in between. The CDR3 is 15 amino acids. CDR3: CASSTQGSSYNEQFF. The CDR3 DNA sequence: TGTGCCAGTAGTACACAGGGAAGCTCCTACAATGAGCAGTTCTTC.

CDR3 coding DNA: TGTGCCAGCAGCTTAGGTGCAGGGGTCTTCGACGAGCAGTACTTC. It translates to CASSLGAGVFDEQYF. The chain has TRBV11-1 and TRBJ2-7; D is possibly TRBD1 (6 bases). Trimming shortened V by 1 base and J by 5 bases, and 15 bases separated the two germline ends. Germline values: CDR1 SGHAT, CDR2 FQDESV (reference sequence). This CDR3 has 15 residues.

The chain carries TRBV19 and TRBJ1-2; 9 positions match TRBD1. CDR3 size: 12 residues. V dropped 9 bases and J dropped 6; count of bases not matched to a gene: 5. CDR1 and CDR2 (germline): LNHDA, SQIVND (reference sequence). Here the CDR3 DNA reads TGTGCCAGCGAGGGACAGGGTCATGGCTACACCTTC. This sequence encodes CASEGQGHGYTF.

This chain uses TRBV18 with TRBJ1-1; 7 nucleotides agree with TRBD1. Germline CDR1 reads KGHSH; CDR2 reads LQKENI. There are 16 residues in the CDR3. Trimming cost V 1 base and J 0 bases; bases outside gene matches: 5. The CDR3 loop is CASSPRTGELNTEAFF. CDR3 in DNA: TGTGCCAGCTCACCACGTACAGGGGAATTGAACACTGAAGCTTTCTTT.

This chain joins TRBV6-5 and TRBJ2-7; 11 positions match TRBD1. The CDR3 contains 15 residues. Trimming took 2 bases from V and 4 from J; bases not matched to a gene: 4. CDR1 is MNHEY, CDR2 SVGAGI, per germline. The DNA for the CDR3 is TGTGCCAGCAGTTACGACCGGGACAGGGGGTACGAGCAGTACTTC. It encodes CASSYDRDRGYEQYF.

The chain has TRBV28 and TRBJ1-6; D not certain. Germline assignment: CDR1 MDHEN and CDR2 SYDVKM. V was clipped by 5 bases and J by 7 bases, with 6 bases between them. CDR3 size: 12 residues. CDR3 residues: CASSPVNSPLHF. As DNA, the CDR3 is TGTGCCAGCAGTCCAGTCAATTCACCCCTCCACTTT.

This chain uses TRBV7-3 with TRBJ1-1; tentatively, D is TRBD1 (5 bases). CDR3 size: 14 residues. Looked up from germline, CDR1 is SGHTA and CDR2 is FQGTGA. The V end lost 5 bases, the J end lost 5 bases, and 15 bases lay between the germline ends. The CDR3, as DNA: TGTGCCAGCAGCCCCCATCAGGGAGGGACTGAAGCTTTCTTT. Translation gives CASSPHQGGTEAFF.

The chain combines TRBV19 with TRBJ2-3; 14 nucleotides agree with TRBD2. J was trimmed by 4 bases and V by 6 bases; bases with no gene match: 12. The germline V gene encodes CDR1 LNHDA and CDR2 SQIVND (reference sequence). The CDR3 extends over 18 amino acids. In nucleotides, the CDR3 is TGTGCCAGTAGCTCGCCATCCGGGACTAGCGGGAGATCAGATACGCAGTATTTT. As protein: CASSSPSGTSGRSDTQYF.

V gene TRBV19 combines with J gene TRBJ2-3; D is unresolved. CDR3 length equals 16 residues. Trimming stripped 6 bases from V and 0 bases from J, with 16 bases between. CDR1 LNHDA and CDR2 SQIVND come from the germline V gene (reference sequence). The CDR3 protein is CASSITRFSSTDTQYF. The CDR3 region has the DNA TGTGCCAGTAGCATAACCCGCTTTTCTAGCACAGATACGCAGTATTTT. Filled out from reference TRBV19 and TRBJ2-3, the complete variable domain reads DGGITQSPKYLFRKEGQNVTLSCEQNLNHDAMYWYRQDPGQGLRLIYYSQIVNDFQKGDIAEGYSVSREKKESFPLTVTSAQKNPTAFYLCASSITRFSSTDTQYFGPGTRLTVL.

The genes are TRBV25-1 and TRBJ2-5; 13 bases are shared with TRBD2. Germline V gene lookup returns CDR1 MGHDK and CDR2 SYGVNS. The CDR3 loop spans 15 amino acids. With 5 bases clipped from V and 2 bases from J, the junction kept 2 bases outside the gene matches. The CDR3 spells CASSPGLAGQETQYF. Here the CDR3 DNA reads TGTGCCAGCAGTCCGGGACTAGCGGGGCAAGAGACCCAGTACTTC. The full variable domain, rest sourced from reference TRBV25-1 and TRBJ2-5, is EADIYQTPRYLVIGTGKKITLECSQTMGHDKMYWYQQDPGMELHLIHYSYGVNSTEKGDLSSESTVSRIRTEHFPLTLESARPSHTSQYLCASSPGLAGQETQYFGPGTRLLVL.

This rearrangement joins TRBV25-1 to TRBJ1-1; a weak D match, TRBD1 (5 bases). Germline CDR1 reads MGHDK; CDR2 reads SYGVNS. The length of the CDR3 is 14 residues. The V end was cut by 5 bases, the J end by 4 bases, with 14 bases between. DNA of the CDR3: TGTGCCAGCAGTCCTTCTTGGGGGGGCACTGAAGCTTTCTTT. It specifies CASSPSWGGTEAFF.

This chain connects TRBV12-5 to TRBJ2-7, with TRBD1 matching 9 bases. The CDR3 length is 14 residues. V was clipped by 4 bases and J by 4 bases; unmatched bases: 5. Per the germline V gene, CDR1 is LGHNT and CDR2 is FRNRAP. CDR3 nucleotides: TGTGCTAGTGGTTCGGGACAGGGACTGTACGAGCAGTACTTC. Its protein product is CASGSGQGLYEQYF.